The 12 T cell receptor beta chains given below trace back to one sample, sequenced in a study of Ad26.COV2.S vaccination and SARS-CoV-2 variants. TCRdb's table, derived via immunoSEQ multiplex PCR, lists solely in-frame clones and lacks some. The profile shows about 350,000 clones, approximately 90% of them singletons. Material: peripheral blood, obtained after recovery from COVID-19. The receptors derive from a human donor who had recovered from COVID-19.

The chain has TRBV4-2 and TRBJ1-3; perhaps TRBD1 as D (5 bases). V lost 1 base and J lost 5, with 9 bases in between. Germline assignment: CDR1 LGHNA and CDR2 YNFKEQ. The CDR3 is made up of 14 amino acids. CDR3 nucleotide sequence: TGTGCCAGCAGCCAAGGGGCAGGGCGAAACACCATATATTTT. Protein sequence: CASSQGAGRNTIYF.

V gene TRBV24-1 combines with J gene TRBJ2-7, with 8 bases identical to TRBD1. Losses at the gene ends were 2 bases for V and 3 bases for J; bases not matched to a gene: 11. CDR1 and CDR2 (germline): KGHDR, SFDVKD. The CDR3 is 17 amino acids. The CDR3, as DNA: TGTGCCACCAGTGATTCCCATGAGCGGACAGGGTTCTACGAGCAGTACTTC. Its translation: CATSDSHERTGFYEQYF.

V gene TRBV6-5 combines with J gene TRBJ1-1; 9 nucleotides match TRBD1. The CDR3 contains 14 residues. The germline V gene encodes CDR1 MNHEY and CDR2 SVGAGI. Trimming took 6 bases from V and 12 from J; bases not matched to a gene: 14. The CDR3 bases are TGTGCCAGCAGGCCACAGGGGGCGGGGGTGAATCCTTTCTTT. Protein product: CASRPQGAGVNPFF.

This chain joins TRBV7-9 and TRBJ2-2, with D tentatively TRBD2 (6 bases). The CDR3 has 15 residues. CDR1 and CDR2 (germline): SEHNR, FQNEAQ (reference sequence). V was clipped by 4 bases and J by 4 bases, with 13 bases between them. The CDR3 spells CASSSLEGSTGELFF. The CDR3 DNA reads as TGTGCCAGCAGCTCCTTGGAGGGGAGCACCGGGGAGCTGTTTTTT.

The genes are TRBV19 and TRBJ1-5; no clear D. Germline lookup yields CDR1 LNHDA and CDR2 SQIVND (reference sequence). The CDR3 consists of 13 residues. Trimming shortened V by 7 bases and J by 3 bases, and 10 bases separated the two germline ends. Here the CDR3 reads CASMEQFNQPQHF. The CDR3 DNA sequence: TGTGCCAGTATGGAGCAGTTCAATCAGCCCCAGCATTTT. Full variable domain (missing parts from reference TRBV19 and TRBJ1-5): DGGITQSPKYLFRKEGQNVTLSCEQNLNHDAMYWYRQDPGQGLRLIYYSQIVNDFQKGDIAEGYSVSREKKESFPLTVTSAQKNPTAFYLCASMEQFNQPQHFGDGTRLSIL.

This sequence joins TRBV7-9 and TRBJ2-3; 12 bases agree with TRBD2. V lost 4 bases, J lost 3 bases, and 2 bases stayed unmatched. CDR1 SEHNR and CDR2 FQNEAQ come from the germline V gene (reference sequence). This CDR3 spans 15 amino acids. The CDR3 nucleotides are TGTGCCAGCAGCTCTAGCGGGGGGGCAACAGATACGCAGTATTTT. It encodes CASSSSGGATDTQYF.

This chain joins TRBV5-5 and TRBJ2-7; the D gene could be TRBD1 or TRBD2 (5 bases each). V shed 2 bases and J shed 3 bases, with 12 bases lying between them. Germline loops: CDR1 SGHKS, CDR2 YYEKEE (reference sequence). This CDR3 has 14 residues. The CDR3 loop reads CASSFEGRDYEQYF. The CDR3 nucleotides are TGTGCCAGCAGCTTCGAGGGCAGGGACTACGAGCAGTACTTC.

This clone was detected once. The chain recombines TRBV21-1 with TRBJ1-4; TRBD1, as called in the table, went unchecked against the DNA. TRBV21-1 is listed as a pseudogene. CDR3 size: 15 residues. CDR3 residues: CASSPPDNDPEKLFF. CDR3 DNA sequence: TGTGCCAGCAGCCCGCCTGACAACGACCCCGAAAAACTGTTTTTT.

With regard to this clone: One base away lies a much larger clone, so this may be a sequencing read error. The V gene is TRBV19, the J gene TRBJ1-4; TRBD1 aligns across 7 bases. This CDR3 comprises 13 residues. Losses at the gene ends were 9 bases for V and 2 bases for J; bases not matched to a gene: 3. Germline V gives CDR1 LNHDA, CDR2 SQIVND (reference sequence). The CDR3 sequence: CASRGSTNEKLFF. The CDR3 bases are TGTGCCAGCAGGGGGTCGACTAATGAAAAACTGTTTTTT.

This chain connects TRBV7-2 to TRBJ2-5; 8 nucleotides align to TRBD2. The V segment lost 0 bases and the J segment 1 base; nucleotides outside the gene matches: 7. The CDR3 runs to 17 residues. Per the germline V gene, CDR1 is SGHTA and CDR2 is FQGNSA. The CDR3: CASSLARIAGSQETQYF. CDR3 nucleotide sequence: TGTGCCAGCAGCTTAGCGCGGATAGCGGGGAGCCAAGAGACCCAGTACTTC.

This chain uses TRBV27 with TRBJ2-3; 7 bases are a match to TRBD2. J was trimmed by 4 bases and V by 4 bases; bases with no gene match: 8. Germline CDR1 reads MNHEY; CDR2 reads SMNVEV (reference sequence). CDR3 length: 15 residues. CDR3 nucleotide sequence: TGTGCCAGCAGTTGGGGCGGGAGAGGCTCAGATACGCAGTATTTT. Amino acid sequence: CASSWGGRGSDTQYF.

The CDR3 sequence is CASSQDLSGRGTIYF. The CDR3 region has the DNA TGCGCCAGCAGCCAAGATCTTTCGGGGCGGGGCACCATATATTTT. V is TRBV4-1 and J is TRBJ1-3; D is possibly TRBD1 (5 bases). V was pared by 0 bases and J by 9 bases, with 15 bases between. Germline V gives CDR1 MGHRA, CDR2 YSYEKL. The CDR3 contains 15 residues.